This T cell receptor (beta chain) derives from a study of tumor-infiltrating lymphocytes in primary liver carcinoma. General study results and limits: Tumor top-250-clone fractions significantly exceeded those of blood (p = 0.039). Among the pair types, tumor region pairs showed more overlap than tumor-adjacent and tumor-blood pairs.

Losses at the gene ends were 9 bases for V and 8 bases for J; bases not matched to a gene: 12. There are 16 residues in the CDR3. The researchers obtained blood RNA from unsorted whole blood and also extracted germline DNA. The investigators made TCR beta cDNA from 400 to 500 ng total RNA, using a constant-region primer. Three-round nested multiplex PCR performed with slightly modified ARM-PCR produced the TCR beta libraries. TRBV1-TRBV30 forward and Cbeta reverse primers drove the first two roughly 10-cycle rounds. MiXCR, run by TCRdb on the multiplex PCR reads, gives a single entry per CDR3 protein. The sample has 180,000 or so distinct CDR3 sequences; about 55% are singletons. Points on this clonotype: What it binds is unknown.

What was sequenced was peripheral blood. The chain recombines TRBV12-3 or TRBV12-4 with TRBJ2-1; TRBD2 aligns across 14 bases. The origin of this receptor is a man aged 40-49 years with primary liver carcinoma and hepatitis B virus infection. The CDR3 region is CARSQLGTSGSYEQFF. The CDR3 DNA is TGTGCCAGGAGTCAACTCGGGACTAGCGGGAGCTATGAGCAGTTCTTC.